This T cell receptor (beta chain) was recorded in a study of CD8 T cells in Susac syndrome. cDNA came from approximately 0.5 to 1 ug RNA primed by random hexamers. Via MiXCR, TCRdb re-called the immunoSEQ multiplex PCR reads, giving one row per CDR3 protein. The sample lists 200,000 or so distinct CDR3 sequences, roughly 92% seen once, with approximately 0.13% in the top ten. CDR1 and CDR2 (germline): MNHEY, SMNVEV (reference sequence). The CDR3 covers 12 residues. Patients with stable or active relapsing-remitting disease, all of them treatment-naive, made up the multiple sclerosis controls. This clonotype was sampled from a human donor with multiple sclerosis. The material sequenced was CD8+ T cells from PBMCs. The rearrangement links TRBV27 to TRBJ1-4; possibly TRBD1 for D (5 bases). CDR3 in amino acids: CASGATNEKLFF. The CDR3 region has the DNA TGTGCGTCGGGGGCAACTAATGAAAAACTGTTTTTT.